The rows below give T cell receptor beta chains drawn from one sample of a study of cytomegalovirus exposure and HLA in healthy donors. Measured with immunoSEQ multiplex PCR; TCRdb has only the in-frame clones, and not every one. The sample yields tens of thousands of clones, around 60% seen once. The sequenced sample consisted of PBMCs. The receptors derive from a human donor in good health. CDR3s include the opening cysteine and the closing phenylalanine or tryptophan. The order of the fields is clone size, J gene, D gene, V gene, CDR3 DNA, CDR3 protein. D genes are given only for firm matches. Clone size is stated in some rows and not others, as once, few, many or a class when expanded.

- TRBJ1-5 - TRBV30 TGTGCCTGGAGTAACTCCGGGACTGGCGCAGGGCCCCAGCATTTT CAWSNSGTGAGPQHF
few TRBJ1-2 - TRBV2 TGTGCCAGCAGTGGGGGCCAGGGCTATGGCTACACCTTC CASSGGQGYGYTF
- TRBJ1-6 TRBD1 TRBV2 TGTGCCAGCAGTGGATGGACAGGGTCGAAATCACCCCTCCACTTT CASSGWTGSKSPLHF
- TRBJ1-1 TRBD1 TRBV19 TGTGCCAGTAGTATTAGAGGACAGGCTGAAGCTTTCTTT CASSIRGQAEAFF
- TRBJ2-1 TRBD1 TRBV19 TGTGCCAGTAGTCCTCGACAGGGATCGGTCGATGAGCAGTTCTTC CASSPRQGSVDEQFF
- TRBJ2-1 TRBD2 TRBV29-1 TGCAGCGTCAAAACTAGCGGGGGGTTTGTCAATGAGCAGTTCTTC CSVKTSGGFVNEQFF
- TRBJ1-6 TRBD1 TRBV6-1 TGTGCCAGCAGTGAAGGGGACAGGGTGGATTCACCCCTCCACTTT CASSEGDRVDSPLHF
- TRBJ2-5 TRBD2 TRBV18 TGTGCCAGCTCACACGGGACTAGCGGGGGTAGGAAGACCCAGTACTTC CASSHGTSGGRKTQYF
- TRBJ2-7 TRBD1 TRBV19 TGTGCCAGTACCCTGACAGGGGGTATCTACGAGCAGTACTTC CASTLTGGIYEQYF
- TRBJ2-7 TRBD1 TRBV5-4 TGTGCCAGCAGCACGGGACAGGGCCCCTACGAGCAGTACTTC CASSTGQGPYEQYF
- TRBJ2-7 TRBD2 TRBV7-9 TGTGCCAGCAGCTTAGTGTTAACGGGGGGTACCTACGAGCAGTACTTC CASSLVLTGGTYEQYF
- TRBJ1-6 - TRBV7-9 TGTGCCAGCAGCCCACGGGACCTCCACTTT CASSPRDLHF
- TRBJ1-5 - TRBV7-2 TGTGCCAGCAGCTTACGGGGCCGCCTGGGAGGCCAGCCCCAGCATTTT CASSLRGRLGGQPQHF
- TRBJ1-1 - TRBV5-1 TGCGCCAGCAGCACCGGGATTATGAACACTGAAGCTTTCTTT CASSTGIMNTEAFF
- TRBJ2-7 - TRBV5-1 TGCGCCAGCACAGAGGACTCAACCTCCTACGAGCAGTACTTC CASTEDSTSYEQYF
- TRBJ1-1 TRBD1 TRBV7-2 TGTGCCAGCAGCTTACGAATTTCAGGGGGAACTGAAGCTTTCTTT CASSLRISGGTEAFF
- TRBJ2-4 TRBD2 TRBV4-2 TGTGCCAGCAGCCAATACCTAGCGGGGGAATTTGGGACCAAAAACATTCAGTACTTC CASSQYLAGEFGTKNIQYF
- TRBJ2-1 TRBD2 TRBV4-1 TGCGCCACCCGGAGCGGGGGGGCTTACAATGAGCAGTTCTTC CATRSGGAYNEQFF
- TRBJ2-1 - TRBV21-1 TGTGCCAGCAGGGGGTGGACTAGCGGTAATGAGCAGTTCTTC CASRGWTSGNEQFF
- TRBJ2-7 TRBD1 TRBV30 TGTGCCTGGAGTTTACGACAGGGTATCTACGAGCAGTACTTC CAWSLRQGIYEQYF